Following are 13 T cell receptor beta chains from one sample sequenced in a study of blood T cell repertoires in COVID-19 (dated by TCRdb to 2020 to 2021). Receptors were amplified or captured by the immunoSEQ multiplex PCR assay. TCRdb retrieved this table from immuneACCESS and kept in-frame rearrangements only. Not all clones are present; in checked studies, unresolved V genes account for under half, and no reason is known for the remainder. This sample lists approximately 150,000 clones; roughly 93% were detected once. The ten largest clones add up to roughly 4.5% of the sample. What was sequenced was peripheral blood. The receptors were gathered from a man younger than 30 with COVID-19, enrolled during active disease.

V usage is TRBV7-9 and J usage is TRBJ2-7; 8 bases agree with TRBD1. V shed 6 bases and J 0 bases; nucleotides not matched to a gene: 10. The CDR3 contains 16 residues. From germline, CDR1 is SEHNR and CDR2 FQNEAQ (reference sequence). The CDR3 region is CASSPGQGPSSYEQYF. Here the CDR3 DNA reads TGTGCCAGCAGTCCCGGACAGGGACCAAGCTCCTACGAGCAGTACTTC.

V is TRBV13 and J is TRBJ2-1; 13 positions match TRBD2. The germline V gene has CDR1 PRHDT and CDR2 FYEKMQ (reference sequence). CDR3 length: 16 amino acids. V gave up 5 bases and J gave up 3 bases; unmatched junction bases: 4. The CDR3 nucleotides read TGTGCCAGCAGCGCGCGACTAGCGGGAGGCTACAATGAGCAGTTCTTC. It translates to CASSARLAGGYNEQFF.

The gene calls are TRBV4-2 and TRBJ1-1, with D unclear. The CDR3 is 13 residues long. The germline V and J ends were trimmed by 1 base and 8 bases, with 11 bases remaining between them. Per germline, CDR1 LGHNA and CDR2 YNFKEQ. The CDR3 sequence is CASSQGGGREAFF. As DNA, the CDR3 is TGTGCCAGCAGCCAAGGCGGAGGCAGGGAAGCTTTCTTT.

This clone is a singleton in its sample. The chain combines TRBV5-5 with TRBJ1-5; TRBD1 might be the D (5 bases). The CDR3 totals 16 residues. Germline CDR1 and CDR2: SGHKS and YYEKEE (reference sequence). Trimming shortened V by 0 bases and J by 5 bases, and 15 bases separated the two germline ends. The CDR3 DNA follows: TGTGCCAGCAGCTTGGCGTCAGGGAGGCCTGATCAGCCCCAGCATTTT. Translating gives CASSLASGRPDQPQHF.

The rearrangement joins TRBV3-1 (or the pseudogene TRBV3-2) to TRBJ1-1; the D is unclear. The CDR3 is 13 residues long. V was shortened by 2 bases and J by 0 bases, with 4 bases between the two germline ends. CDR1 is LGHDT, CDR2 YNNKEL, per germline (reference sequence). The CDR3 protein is CASSQNMNTEAFF. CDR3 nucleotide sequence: TGTGCCAGCAGCCAAAACATGAACACTGAAGCTTTCTTT.

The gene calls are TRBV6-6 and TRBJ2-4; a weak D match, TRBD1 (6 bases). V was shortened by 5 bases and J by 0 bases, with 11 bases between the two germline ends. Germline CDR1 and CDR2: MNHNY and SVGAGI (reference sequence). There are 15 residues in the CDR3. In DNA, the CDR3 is TGTGCCAGCAGTGACAGGTCCCTAGCCAAAAACATTCAGTACTTC. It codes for CASSDRSLAKNIQYF.

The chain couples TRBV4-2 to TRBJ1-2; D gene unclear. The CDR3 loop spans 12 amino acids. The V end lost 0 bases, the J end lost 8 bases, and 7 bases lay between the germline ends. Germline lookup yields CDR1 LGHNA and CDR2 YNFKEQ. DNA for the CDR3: TGTGCCAGCAGCCAAGATGCAGGAGGCTACACCTTC. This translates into CASSQDAGGYTF.

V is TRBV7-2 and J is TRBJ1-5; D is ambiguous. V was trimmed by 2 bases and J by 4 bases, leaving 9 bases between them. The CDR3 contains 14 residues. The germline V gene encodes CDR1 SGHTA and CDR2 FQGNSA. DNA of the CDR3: TGTGCCAGCAGCTTAATACCACAGAATCAGCCCCAGCATTTT. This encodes CASSLIPQNQPQHF.

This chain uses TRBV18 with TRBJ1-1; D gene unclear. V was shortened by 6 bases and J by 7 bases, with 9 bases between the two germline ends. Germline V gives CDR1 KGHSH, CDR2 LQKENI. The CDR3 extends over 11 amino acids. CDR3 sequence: CASSPEGEAFF. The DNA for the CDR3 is TGTGCCAGCTCGCCGGAGGGTGAAGCTTTCTTT.

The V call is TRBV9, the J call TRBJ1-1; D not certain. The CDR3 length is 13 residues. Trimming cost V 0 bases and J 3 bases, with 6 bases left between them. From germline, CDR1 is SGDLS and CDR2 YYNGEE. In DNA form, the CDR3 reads TGTGCCAGCAGCGTAGCCCAGGACACTGAAGCTTTCTTT. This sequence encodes CASSVAQDTEAFF.

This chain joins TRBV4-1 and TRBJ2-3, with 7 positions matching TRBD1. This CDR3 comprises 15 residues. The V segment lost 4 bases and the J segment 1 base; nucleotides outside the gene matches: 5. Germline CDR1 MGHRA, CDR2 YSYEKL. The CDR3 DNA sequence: TGCGCCAGCAGCCTTTGGACAGGTGGCACAGATACGCAGTATTTT. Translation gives CASSLWTGGTDTQYF.

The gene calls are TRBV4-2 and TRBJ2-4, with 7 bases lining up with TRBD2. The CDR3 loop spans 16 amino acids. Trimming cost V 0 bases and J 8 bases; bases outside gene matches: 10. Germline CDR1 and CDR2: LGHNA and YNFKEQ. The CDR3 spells CASSQEAAGEADIQYF. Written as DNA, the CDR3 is TGTGCCAGCAGCCAAGAAGCCGCGGGAGAAGCAGACATTCAGTACTTC.

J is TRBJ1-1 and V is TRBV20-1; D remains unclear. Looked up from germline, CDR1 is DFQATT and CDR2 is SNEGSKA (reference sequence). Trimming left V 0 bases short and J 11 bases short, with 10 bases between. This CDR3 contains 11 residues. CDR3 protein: CSARESREAFF. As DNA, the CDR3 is TGCAGTGCTAGAGAGAGTAGGGAGGCTTTCTTT.